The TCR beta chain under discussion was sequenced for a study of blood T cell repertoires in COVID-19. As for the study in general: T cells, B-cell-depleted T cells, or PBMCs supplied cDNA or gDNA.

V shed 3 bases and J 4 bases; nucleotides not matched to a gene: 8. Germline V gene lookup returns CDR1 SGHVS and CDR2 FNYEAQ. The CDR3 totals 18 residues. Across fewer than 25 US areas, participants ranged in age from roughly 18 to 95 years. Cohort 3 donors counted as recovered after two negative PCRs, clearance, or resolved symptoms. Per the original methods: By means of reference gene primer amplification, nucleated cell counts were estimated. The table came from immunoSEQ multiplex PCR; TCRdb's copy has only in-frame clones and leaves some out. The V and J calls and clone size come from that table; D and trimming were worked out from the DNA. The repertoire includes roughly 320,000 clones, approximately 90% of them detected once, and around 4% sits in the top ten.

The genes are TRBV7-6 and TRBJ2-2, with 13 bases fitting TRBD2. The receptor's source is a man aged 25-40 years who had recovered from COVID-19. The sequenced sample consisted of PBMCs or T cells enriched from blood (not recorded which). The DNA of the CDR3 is TGTGCCAGCAGCTTGCGGACTAGCGGGAGCACGGGCACCGGGGAGCTGTTTTTT. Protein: CASSLRTSGSTGTGELFF. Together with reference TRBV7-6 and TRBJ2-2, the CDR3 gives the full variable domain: GAGVSQSPRYKVTKRGQDVALRCDPISGHVSLYWYRQALGQGPEFLTYFNYEAQQDKSGLPNDRFSAERPEGSISTLTIQRTEQRDSAMYRCASSLRTSGSTGTGELFFGEGSRLTVL.